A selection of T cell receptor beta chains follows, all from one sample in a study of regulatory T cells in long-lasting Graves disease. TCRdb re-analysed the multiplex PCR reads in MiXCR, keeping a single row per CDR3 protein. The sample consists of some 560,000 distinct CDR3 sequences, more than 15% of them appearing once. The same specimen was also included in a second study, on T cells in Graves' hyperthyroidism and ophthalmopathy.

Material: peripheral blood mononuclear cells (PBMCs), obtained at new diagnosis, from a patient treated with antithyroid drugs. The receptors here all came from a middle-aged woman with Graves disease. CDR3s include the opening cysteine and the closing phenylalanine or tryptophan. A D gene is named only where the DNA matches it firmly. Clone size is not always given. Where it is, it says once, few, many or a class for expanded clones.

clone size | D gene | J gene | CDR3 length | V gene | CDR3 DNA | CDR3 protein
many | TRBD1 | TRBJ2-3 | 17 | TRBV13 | TGTGCCAGCAGCTTAACGCCAGGGGGAGAACACACAGATACGCAGTATTTT | CASSLTPGGEHTDTQYF
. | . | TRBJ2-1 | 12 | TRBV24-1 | TGTGCCACCAGTGACCCTGTAGGGGAGCAGTTCTTC | CATSDPVGEQFF
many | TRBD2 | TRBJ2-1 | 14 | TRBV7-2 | TGTGCCAGCAGCGCAAGTGGACTAGTCAATGAGCAGTTCTTC | CASSASGLVNEQFF
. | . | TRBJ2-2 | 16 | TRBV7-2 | TGTGCCAGCAGCTTAGTTGGCTGGCAAATCTCCGGGGAGCTGTTTTTT | CASSLVGWQISGELFF
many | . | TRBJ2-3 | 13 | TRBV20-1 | TGCAGTGCACTGACAGACAGCACAGATACGCAGTATTTT | CSALTDSTDTQYF
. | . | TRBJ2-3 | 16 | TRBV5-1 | TGCGCCAGCAGCCGAGGGTCAGGGGCTAGCACAGATACGCAGTATTTT | CASSRGSGASTDTQYF
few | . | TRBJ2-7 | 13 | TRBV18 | TGTGCCAGCTCACCAGGGGAGAGGTACGAGCAGTACTTC | CASSPGERYEQYF
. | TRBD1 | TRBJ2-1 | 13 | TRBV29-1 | TGCAGTCTAGGACAGGGTTCCTACAATGAGCAGTTCTTC | CSLGQGSYNEQFF
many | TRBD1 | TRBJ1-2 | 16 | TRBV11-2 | TGTGCCAGCAGTAACGGGGGACAGAGCTTTAACTATGGCTACACCTTC | CASSNGGQSFNYGYTF
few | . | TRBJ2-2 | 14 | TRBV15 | TGTGCCACTACCTGGGGCTCCAACACCGGGGAGCTGTTTTTT | CATTWGSNTGELFF
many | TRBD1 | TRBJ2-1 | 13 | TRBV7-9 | TGTGCCAGCAGCCCGGGACAGTACAATGAGCAGTTCTTC | CASSPGQYNEQFF
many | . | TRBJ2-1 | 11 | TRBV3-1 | TGTGCCAGCAGCCGTGCGGCTGAGCAGTTCTTC | CASSRAAEQFF
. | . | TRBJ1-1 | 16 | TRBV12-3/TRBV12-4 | TGTGCCAGCAGTCCCCCGAGTAGGGGTATGGTCACTGAAGCTTTCTTT | CASSPPSRGMVTEAFF
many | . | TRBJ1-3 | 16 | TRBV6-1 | TGTGCCAGCAGTGAAGTCGTGGGACCTTCTGGAAACACCATATATTTT | CASSEVVGPSGNTIYF
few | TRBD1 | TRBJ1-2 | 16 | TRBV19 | TGTGCCAGTAGTATATGGGACGACAGGGATCGGGATGGCTACACCTTC | CASSIWDDRDRDGYTF
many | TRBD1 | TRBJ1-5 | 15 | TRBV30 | TGTGCCTGGAGCACACAGGGGACCAACAATCAGCCCCAGCATTTT | CAWSTQGTNNQPQHF
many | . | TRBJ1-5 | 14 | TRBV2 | TGTGCCAGCGCCAGTCGGGGGGCGAATCAGCCCCAGCATTTT | CASASRGANQPQHF
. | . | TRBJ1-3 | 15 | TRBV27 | TGTGCCAGCAGCCCTAATGTGGGGGCTGGAAACACCATATATTTT | CASSPNVGAGNTIYF
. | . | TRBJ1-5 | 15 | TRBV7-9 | TGTGCCAGCAGCCACGGCCGGGGGGCTCAAGAGCCCCAGCATTTT | CASSHGRGAQEPQHF
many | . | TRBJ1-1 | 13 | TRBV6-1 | TGTGCCAGCAGTGGACAGAGGAACACTGAAGCTTTCTTT | CASSGQRNTEAFF
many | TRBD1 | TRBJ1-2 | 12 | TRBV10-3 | TGTGCCATCAGATCAGGGGGGGATGGCTACACCTTC | CAIRSGGDGYTF
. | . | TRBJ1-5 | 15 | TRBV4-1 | TGCGCCAGCAGCCAGGTCTTCAGGGACGGGACGCCCCAGCATTTT | CASSQVFRDGTPQHF
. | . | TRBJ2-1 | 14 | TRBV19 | TGTGCCAGTAGTATTGGAACACATTACAATGAGCAGTTCTTC | CASSIGTHYNEQFF
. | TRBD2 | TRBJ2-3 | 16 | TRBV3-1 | TGTGCCAGCAGCCAAGTTAGCGGGGGGTTCACAGATACGCAGTATTTT | CASSQVSGGFTDTQYF